This T cell receptor (beta chain) was sequenced for a study of siplizumab effects on memory and regulatory T cells. Study-wide results and limits: Siplizumab significantly reduced alloreactive sequences traceable to unstimulated CD4+ memory cells. Naive or memory phenotype assignment was not possible for roughly 80-97% of proliferating CD4+ or CD8+ clones. The naive T cell population seemed more diverse than memory cells and seemed a major contributor to the alloresponse.

Profiled with immunoSEQ multiplex PCR; TCRdb holds only in-frame clones, not every one. The top ten clones hold about 5% of a sample with 65,000 to 90,000 clones, 93% of them seen once. CDR1 SGDLS and CDR2 YYNGEE come from the germline V gene. V lost 0 bases, J lost 1 base, and 4 bases lay in between. This CDR3 spans 13 amino acids. As regards this clone: Its target is unknown.

Sequenced material: CD8+ T cells sorted from blood. The receptor was derived from a human donor in good health. The chain joins TRBV9 to TRBJ2-5; D is undetermined. DNA for the CDR3: TGTGCCAGCAGCGTAGCCGCCCAAGAGACCCAGTACTTC. Its translation: CASSVAAQETQYF.